This TCR beta chain was identified in a study of CD8 T cells in Susac syndrome. About the study: When blood was collected, patients with Susac syndrome were therapy-naive, were taking corticosteroids, or were receiving intravenous immunoglobulin alone.

To note about this clonotype: What it recognizes is unknown.

An input of about 0.45 to 1 ug of RNA was subjected to reverse transcription using random hexamers. A single record per CDR3 protein comes from TCRdb applying MiXCR to the immunoSEQ multiplex PCR reads. The data contain some 130,000 distinct CDR3 sequences, roughly 94% of them seen just once; the ten biggest clones take up 0.15% to 0.2%. This CDR3 has 9 amino acids. Germline V gene lookup returns CDR1 SGHVS and CDR2 FQNEAQ. The ends were cut back, 5 bases at V and 8 bases at J, with 3 bases in the middle. TCR beta from blood CD8+ and CD4+ T cells was sequenced. Bulk CD8+ and CD4+ cells came from magnetic negative isolation; CD8+ TEMRA by FACS. Study results and limitations: It was acknowledged in the study that its TCR sequencing and HLA analysis involved a relatively small number of individuals.

The source material was CD8+ T cells from PBMCs. This receptor was identified in a human donor with Susac syndrome. This rearrangement joins TRBV7-8 to TRBJ1-1; no reliable D call. CDR3 nucleotides: TGTGCCAGCAGCCGGGAAGCTTTCTTT. Translated, it gives CASSREAFF.